These 21 T cell receptor beta chains share one sample of origin, sequenced in a study of vaccination effects on CD4 cells after COVID-19 (dated by TCRdb to between 2022 and 2023). The antigens for these receptors are not known. The library relied on the immunoSEQ multiplex PCR assay. The source is immuneACCESS, and TCRdb retained only in-frame sequences with V and J called. Part of the clones is not carried over; for the studies checked, unresolved V genes explain less than half of this, and the remainder is unexplained. The sample table shows 20,000 to 25,000 clones, and around 81% are seen once. The ten biggest clones cover roughly 5.7% of the sample. In the ViraFEST assay, PBMC were stimulated with viral peptide pools, and antigen-specific CD4+ T cell clonotypes were then identified by expansion using TCR sequencing. After about 9 days of culture, CD4+ T cells were isolated with the EasySep CD4+ T cell isolation kit. Two doses of either the BNT162b2 or the mRNA-1273 mRNA SARS-CoV-2 vaccine were administered to participants.

The sequencing used CD4+ T cells from PBMCs cultured with SARS-CoV-2 spike peptides, collected after COVID-19 vaccination. What the cell subset or site label conveys for this sample: SARS-CoV-2 spike overlapping peptide pool stimulation. Receptor source: a human donor who received a COVID-19 vaccine. Some clones in this sample may be carry-over from other donors' samples.

This chain connects TRBV7-9 to TRBJ2-3; no firm D call. V lost 1 base and J lost 5, with 16 bases in between. This CDR3 is 16 amino acids long. Germline V CDR1 and CDR2: SEHNR, FQNEAQ (reference sequence). CDR3 sequence reads: CASSLGVGNSVDTQYF. Written as DNA, the CDR3 is TGTGCCAGCAGCTTAGGAGTCGGCAATTCAGTAGATACGCAGTATTTT.

This chain joins TRBV7-7 and TRBJ2-5, with D maybe TRBD2 (6 bases). The CDR3 loop spans 15 amino acids. Per germline, CDR1 SSHAT and CDR2 FNYEAQ (reference sequence). The V gene lost 1 base and the J gene lost 4 bases, with 13 bases spanning the gap. The CDR3, as DNA: TGTGCCAGCAGCTTAGGGGGGACTGTTGGAGAGACCCAGTACTTC. Protein product: CASSLGGTVGETQYF.

This clone has a handful of counts. The J gene is TRBJ1-2, the V gene TRBV9; unclear D gene. Germline lookup yields CDR1 SGDLS and CDR2 YYNGEE. The CDR3 has 12 residues. The V gene lost 4 bases and the J gene lost 2 bases, with 6 bases spanning the gap. The CDR3, as DNA: TGTGCCAGCAGCACTACAAACTATGGCTACACCTTC. This codes for CASSTTNYGYTF.

The chain carries TRBV9 and TRBJ2-5, with D possibly TRBD2 on 5 matching bases. The V gene's germline CDR1 is SGDLS and CDR2 YYNGEE. V lost 3 bases to trimming and J lost 1 base, with 13 bases between them. This CDR3 has 15 residues. CDR3 DNA sequence: TGTGCCAGCAGCGCCAGGACTGACTCCCAAGAGACCCAGTACTTC. Protein: CASSARTDSQETQYF.

About this clone itself: One end of the junction does not line up with germline, which may come from a read error. V usage is TRBV24-1 and J usage is TRBJ1-5; tentative D call: TRBD1 (6 bases). The CDR3 runs to 12 residues. Looked up from germline, CDR1 is KGHDR and CDR2 is SFDVKD. This CDR3 reads CAPRGGNQPQHF. CDR3 coding DNA: TGTGCCCCCAGGGGTGGCAATCAGCCCCAGCATTTT.

This clone was observed a few times. The rearrangement joins TRBV5-1 to TRBJ2-2; D ambiguous. Trimming removed 4 bases at V and 7 bases at J, with 11 bases between. The length of the CDR3 is 13 residues. Looked up from germline, CDR1 is SGHRS and CDR2 is YFSETQ. CDR3 sequence (DNA): TGCGCCAGCAGCCGCACCGTGAACGGGGAGCTGTTTTTT. As protein: CASSRTVNGELFF.

The gene calls are TRBV9 and TRBJ2-7; unclear D gene. Per the germline V gene, CDR1 is SGDLS and CDR2 is YYNGEE. This CDR3 has 10 amino acids. The V end was cut by 0 bases, the J end by 7 bases, with 2 bases between. CDR3 DNA sequence: TGTGCCAGCAGCGTAGGAGAGCAGTACGTC. The encoded protein is CASSVGEQYV.

This clone rates as medium-sized (0.01 to 0.1%). The J gene is TRBJ1-5, the V gene TRBV4-1; 11 bases are a match to TRBD1. Germline V gene sequence: CDR1 MGHRA, CDR2 YSYEKL. V was clipped by 3 bases and J by 6 bases; unmatched bases: 7. The CDR3 totals 16 residues. CDR3 sequence: CASSHRGQGARQPQHF. In nucleotides, the CDR3 is TGCGCCAGCAGCCACCGAGGACAGGGGGCTCGTCAGCCCCAGCATTTT.

The gene calls are TRBV7-3 and TRBJ2-1; D is possibly TRBD2 (5 bases). CDR3 length: 14 residues. Germline V lookup: CDR1 SGHTA, CDR2 FQGTGA. The V end lost 5 bases, the J end lost 4 bases, and 12 bases lay between the germline ends. CDR3 amino acids: CASSPNRGYNEQFF. CDR3 DNA sequence: TGTGCCAGCAGCCCGAATCGAGGGTACAATGAGCAGTTCTTC.

V usage is TRBV18 and J usage is TRBJ1-4; 10 bases align to TRBD1. The CDR3 extends over 15 amino acids. With V trimmed by 6 bases and J by 7 bases, 8 bases remained unmatched. From germline, CDR1 is KGHSH and CDR2 LQKENI. CDR3 in amino acids: CASSEDRGRSEKLFF. Here the CDR3 DNA reads TGTGCCAGCTCGGAAGACAGGGGGCGGAGTGAAAAACTGTTTTTT.

This clone was counted only a few times. This rearrangement joins TRBV7-9 to TRBJ2-6, with a weak D call TRBD1 (6 bases). Trimming stripped 0 bases from V and 9 bases from J, with 12 bases between. CDR1 and CDR2 from the germline V gene are SEHNR and FQNEAQ (reference sequence). CDR3 length equals 15 residues. The CDR3 sequence is CASSLAGATFNVLTF. Here the CDR3 DNA reads TGTGCCAGCAGCTTAGCGGGGGCAACATTCAACGTCCTGACTTTC.

The rearrangement joins TRBV12-5 to TRBJ2-2, with D possibly being TRBD1 (6 bases). V was trimmed by 6 bases and J by 1 base, leaving 24 bases between them. This CDR3 spans 19 amino acids. Germline values: CDR1 LGHNT, CDR2 FRNRAP. This CDR3 is CASGQVAFVRGWNTGELFF. In DNA, the CDR3 is TGTGCTAGTGGCCAGGTCGCTTTTGTCAGGGGCTGGAACACCGGGGAGCTGTTTTTT.

This clone was seen once. The chain uses TRBV5-1 and TRBJ2-3; 9 nucleotides align to TRBD2. The V gene end was trimmed by 0 bases and the J gene end by 6 bases; junction bases not matched to a gene: 8. The CDR3 contains 16 residues. The germline V gene encodes CDR1 SGHRS and CDR2 YFSETQ. The CDR3: CASSLEAAGGPDTQYF. DNA for the CDR3: TGCGCCAGCAGCTTGGAAGCCGCGGGGGGGCCTGATACGCAGTATTTT.

In this sample, this clone turned up once. This chain uses TRBV28 with TRBJ1-2, with a tentative D call TRBD1 (6 bases). V was clipped by 3 bases and J by 6 bases, with 11 bases between them. The CDR3 runs 13 residues. The germline gives CDR1 MDHEN, CDR2 SYDVKM. CDR3 loop: CASSFGQGHGYTF. The CDR3 DNA reads TGTGCCAGCAGTTTTGGCCAGGGGCATGGCTACACCTTC.

The gene calls are TRBV11-1 and TRBJ1-2; 9 bases are a match to TRBD1. The CDR3 has 13 residues. J was trimmed by 7 bases and V by 4 bases; bases with no gene match: 4. The V gene's germline CDR1 is SGHAT and CDR2 FQDESV (reference sequence). CDR3 nucleotides: TGTGCCAGCAGCTCGGGACAGGGTCGTGGCTACACCTTC. Its protein product is CASSSGQGRGYTF. The full variable domain, in which reference TRBV11-1 and TRBJ1-2 provide the parts outside the CDR3, is EAEVAQSPRYKITEKSQAVAFWCDPISGHATLYWYRQILGQGPELLVQFQDESVVDDSQLPKDRFSAERLKGVDSTLKIQPAELGDSAMYLCASSSGQGRGYTFGSGTRLTVV.

This clone was observed a handful of times. The chain links TRBV20-1 to TRBJ1-2; 10 bases are shared with TRBD1. V lost 3 bases to trimming and J lost 4 bases; unmatched junction nucleotides: 8. The CDR3 is made up of 15 amino acids. CDR1 and CDR2 from the germline V gene are DFQATT and SNEGSKA (reference sequence). DNA of the CDR3: TGCAGTGCTAGTTCCGGGACAGGGGAGGGCTATGGCTACACCTTC. Protein: CSASSGTGEGYGYTF.

V gene TRBV18 combines with J gene TRBJ1-2, with 8 bases aligning to TRBD1. The CDR3 sequence is 14 residues long. CDR1 and CDR2 from the germline V gene are KGHSH and LQKENI. Trimming cost V 5 bases and J 3 bases; bases outside gene matches: 5. Here the CDR3 reads CASSGQGLDYGYTF. Here the CDR3 DNA reads TGTGCCAGCTCAGGACAGGGCTTGGACTATGGCTACACCTTC.

This chain links TRBV18 with TRBJ1-6, with unresolved D. The CDR3 is 16 residues long. From germline, CDR1 is KGHSH and CDR2 LQKENI. Trimming left V 2 bases short and J 11 bases short, with 19 bases between. The CDR3 DNA follows: TGTGCCAGCTCACCAGAAACGGGCTCCCAGCAGGCACCCCTCCACTTT. Translating gives CASSPETGSQQAPLHF.

The chain joins TRBV7-2 to TRBJ1-2; 7 nucleotides agree with TRBD1. With V trimmed by 6 bases and J by 0 bases, 7 bases remained unmatched. The CDR3 has 15 residues. The germline CDR1 and CDR2 sequences are SGHTA and FQGNSA. In nucleotides, the CDR3 is TGTGCCAGCAGTCCCGCGGGACAGTCTAACTATGGCTACACCTTC. This codes for CASSPAGQSNYGYTF.

This chain joins TRBV5-1 and TRBJ2-5; 8 bases line up with TRBD2. The V segment lost 4 bases and the J segment 0 bases; nucleotides outside the gene matches: 8. CDR3 length equals 16 residues. Germline V CDR1 and CDR2: SGHRS, YFSETQ. CDR3 in DNA: TGCGCCAGCAGCCCCTGGCGAGCGGGGGACCAAGAGACCCAGTACTTC. Protein: CASSPWRAGDQETQYF.

The chain has TRBV2 and TRBJ2-7; a weak D match, TRBD2 (5 bases). V lost 2 bases and J 4 bases, leaving 6 bases between the germline ends. CDR1 is SNHLY, CDR2 FYNNEI, per germline. The CDR3 has 12 residues. The CDR3 loop reads CASSESGYEQYV. The CDR3 coding sequence is TGTGCCAGCAGTGAATCGGGATACGAGCAGTACGTC.